The clone carrying this T cell receptor (beta chain) showed up many times. The antigen is not known. This beta chain came through as a stray read in a library set up for alpha chains, and its size says little. The sample comes from a study of spatial heterogeneity in lung cancer. About the study: A unique TCR and UMI combination showed up more than ten times in raw reads, on average. Study-level results: For expanded intratumoral alpha and beta TCRs, counts tracked tumor mutation counts.

Time point reported: sample taken at primary tumor resection. One entry per CDR3 protein results from TCRdb running MiXCR on the 5' RACE reads. The sample has around 20,000 distinct CDR3 sequences, approximately 5.6% seen once. The specimen was lung tumor tissue, collected at surgery. This clonotype was obtained from a female donor with early-stage non-small cell lung cancer.

CDR3 sequence (DNA): TGTGCTAGTGGTTTGGTAGGAGGACGGGACCAAGAGACCCAGTACTTC. Translation gives CASGLVGGRDQETQYF. The genes are TRBV12-5 and TRBJ2-5, with D perhaps TRBD2 (5 bases). V dropped 0 bases and J dropped 0 bases, with 11 bases sitting between them. The CDR3 length is 16 residues. Germline V gene sequence: CDR1 LGHNT, CDR2 FRNRAP. Full variable domain (rest looked up from reference TRBV12-5 and TRBJ2-5): DARVTQTPRHKVTEMGQEVTMRCQPILGHNTVFWYRQTMMQGLELLAYFRNRAPLDDSGMPKDRFSAEMPDATLATLKIQPSEPRDSAVYFCASGLVGGRDQETQYFGPGTRLLVL.